The 28 T cell receptor beta chains listed next were all sequenced from one sample in a study of T cell repertoires in cytomegalovirus infection. Each CDR3 protein is one row after TCRdb ran MiXCR on the reads. The sample has hundreds of thousands of distinct CDR3 sequences; about 8.8% are singletons. Sequencing used PBMCs. The receptor source for this set is a human donor in good health (CMV status not recorded). Some clones in this sample may be carry-over from other donors' samples.

This clonotype was counted many times. The genes are TRBV2 and TRBJ1-4; D possibly corresponds to TRBD1 (6 bases). There are 13 residues in the CDR3. Germline V gene lookup returns CDR1 SNHLY and CDR2 FYNNEI. V lost 4 bases, J lost 7 bases, and 10 bases lay in between. The CDR3 protein is CASSVRTAEKLFF. CDR3 nucleotide sequence: TGTGCCAGCAGTGTTCGGACAGCTGAAAAACTGTTTTTT.

This clonotype came up many times. V is TRBV29-1 and J is TRBJ1-1; TRBD1 might be the D (5 bases). V lost 8 bases to trimming and J lost 1 base, with 14 bases between them. The CDR3 is made up of 13 amino acids. Germline V gives CDR1 SQVTM, CDR2 ANQGSEA. In DNA, the CDR3 is TGCAGCCCACCGGGACGGAGGAACACTGAAGCTTTCTTT. Translated, it gives CSPPGRRNTEAFF.

This clonotype was detected ten times or more. J is TRBJ2-3 and V is TRBV20-1; no clear D gene. The CDR3 has 12 residues. CDR1 is DFQATT, CDR2 SNEGSKA, per germline (reference sequence). Trimming left V 5 bases short and J 4 bases short, with 10 bases between. DNA for the CDR3: TGCAGTGCTGGATTCATGGCAGATACGCAGTATTTT. Amino acid sequence: CSAGFMADTQYF.

This clonotype was seen ten or more times. V usage is TRBV24-1 and J usage is TRBJ2-5; perhaps TRBD1 as D (6 bases). With 2 bases removed from V and 2 bases from J, the gap between germline ends came to 14 bases. The CDR3 totals 16 residues. Per germline, CDR1 KGHDR and CDR2 SFDVKD. The CDR3 coding sequence is TGTGCCACCAGTGATTCACAACAGGGCCCTCAAGAGACCCAGTACTTC. This encodes CATSDSQQGPQETQYF.

On this clonotype: A read error is possible here, since a much larger clone lies one base away. The gene calls are TRBV7-2 and TRBJ2-1; 10 bases map to TRBD2. This CDR3 region has 14 residues. The germline gives CDR1 SGHTA, CDR2 FQGNSA. In nucleotides, the CDR3 is TGTGCCAGCAGCTTAAGCGGGGGGGGTTATGAGCAGATCTTC. This gives the protein CASSLSGGGYEQIF.

There are many counts of this clonotype. V gene TRBV7-3 combines with J gene TRBJ1-2; D is ambiguous. Germline V lookup: CDR1 SGHTA, CDR2 FQGTGA. Deletions cut 0 bases from V and 8 bases from J, with 13 bases between. This CDR3 spans 14 amino acids. CDR3 coding DNA: TGTGCCAGCAGCTTAACCATACGGGGAGAGGGCTACACCTTC. Residues: CASSLTIRGEGYTF.

At least ten counts were recorded for this clonotype. The rearrangement links TRBV7-6 to TRBJ2-2, with 9 bases fitting TRBD2. The germline V gene has CDR1 SGHVS and CDR2 FNYEAQ. The length of the CDR3 is 15 residues. Trimming took 4 bases from V and 6 from J; bases not matched to a gene: 6. The CDR3, as DNA: TGTGCCAGCAGCTCTAGCGGGGACTTGGCCGGGGAGCTGTTTTTT. Amino acids: CASSSSGDLAGELFF.

Regarding this clonotype: At one boundary the junction diverges from the germline segment, which might be a read error. The chain is built from TRBV5-6 and TRBJ2-5; TRBD1 matches at 9 bases. CDR1 SGHDT and CDR2 YYEEEE come from the germline V gene. This CDR3 has 16 amino acids. CDR3 coding DNA: TGTGCCAGCAGCTTGAGGTTGACAGGGGGGCAAGAGGCCCAGTACTTC. Residues: CASSLRLTGGQEAQYF.

The chain couples TRBV18 to TRBJ1-1; tentative D call: TRBD1 (5 bases). There are 16 residues in the CDR3. Trimming pared 1 base from V and 0 bases from J, leaving 12 bases between. Germline V CDR1 and CDR2: KGHSH, LQKENI. CDR3: CASSPQFLGVNTEAFF. The CDR3 DNA reads TGTGCCAGCTCACCACAGTTCCTGGGGGTGAACACTGAAGCTTTCTTT.

This clonotype occurred many times. For the CDR3, the DNA is TGTGCCAGTAGGGATATCCCGGATGTAGATTCCAAATCAACTAATGAAAAACTGTTTTTT. The encoded protein is CASRDIPDVDSKSTNEKLFF. The chain employs TRBV19 and TRBJ1-4; D is unresolved. This CDR3 region has 20 residues. With 6 bases removed from V and 0 bases from J, the gap between germline ends came to 26 bases. Germline V gives CDR1 LNHDA, CDR2 SQIVND (reference sequence).

This clonotype has just a few counts. The CDR3 nucleotides are TGTGCCAGCAGTTTAACTCCCCGAGAGACCCAGTACTTC. Its protein is CASSLTPRETQYF. The chain is built from TRBV28 and TRBJ2-5; D remains ambiguous. Trimming took 2 bases from V and 4 from J, leaving 8 bases between them. Germline loops: CDR1 MDHEN, CDR2 SYDVKM. The CDR3 is 13 amino acids. The entire variable domain, with the rest obtained from reference TRBV28 and TRBJ2-5, is as follows: DVKVTQSSRYLVKRTGEKVFLECVQDMDHENMFWYRQDPGLGLRLIYFSYDVKMKEKGDIPEGYSVSREKKERFSLILESASTNQTSMYLCASSLTPRETQYFGPGTRLLVL.

This clonotype was seen ten or more times. The rearrangement uses TRBV4-3 and TRBJ1-2; no reliable D call. Per the germline V gene, CDR1 is LGHNA and CDR2 is YSLEER. The CDR3 loop spans 14 amino acids. V was pared by 1 base and J by 0 bases, with 6 bases between. CDR3 nucleotides: TGCGCCAGCAGCCAAGTCAAATCTAACTATGGCTACACCTTC. Protein product: CASSQVKSNYGYTF.

This clonotype was picked up many times. The CDR3 DNA is TGTGCCAGCAGATTATCGGGACAGTCGACCTACGAGCAGTACGTC. Its protein product is CASRLSGQSTYEQYV. J is TRBJ2-7 and V is TRBV5-6; 7 nucleotides match TRBD1. Trimming at V came to 5 bases and at J to 2 bases, leaving 10 bases not matched to a gene. CDR3 length: 15 amino acids. Germline loops: CDR1 SGHDT, CDR2 YYEEEE.

This clonotype was counted at least ten times. J is TRBJ1-5 and V is TRBV6-2 or TRBV6-3; D is perhaps TRBD1 (6 bases). This CDR3 spans 14 amino acids. From germline, CDR1 is MNHEY and CDR2 SVGEGT. Deletions cut 2 bases from V and 7 bases from J, with 12 bases between. The CDR3 loop is CASSYLQGGQPQHF. CDR3 sequence (DNA): TGTGCCAGCAGTTACCTACAGGGTGGCCAGCCCCAGCATTTT.

This clonotype was found many times. The V call is TRBV27, the J call TRBJ2-1; D is perhaps TRBD2 (5 bases). The CDR3 covers 15 residues. The germline V gene encodes CDR1 MNHEY and CDR2 SMNVEV (reference sequence). Deletions cut 6 bases from V and 4 bases from J, with 16 bases between. CDR3 sequence (DNA): TGTGCCAGCAGCTTCACGCGGGTACCATACAATGAGCAGTTCTTC. It yields the protein CASSFTRVPYNEQFF.

This clonotype occurred many times. The chain links TRBV3-1 to TRBJ2-5, with 11 bases matching TRBD1. V gave up 2 bases and J gave up 0 bases; unmatched junction bases: 2. Per germline, CDR1 LGHDT and CDR2 YNNKEL (reference sequence). This CDR3 contains 16 residues. As DNA, the CDR3 is TGTGCCAGCAGCCAACCGGGACAGGGGGACCAAGAGACCCAGTACTTC. Translating it yields CASSQPGQGDQETQYF.

This clonotype was seen many times. The chain links TRBV6-1 to TRBJ1-5; D is uncertain. This CDR3 has 12 residues. Trimming took off 5 bases at V and 6 bases at J, with 8 bases between the two ends. Germline V gene data show CDR1 as MNHNS and CDR2 as SASEGT. The CDR3 DNA reads TGTGCCAGCAGTCTTATGGGTCAGCCCCAGCATTTT. As protein: CASSLMGQPQHF.

This clonotype has a count of ten or more. This chain links TRBV6-6 with TRBJ2-1, with 8 positions matching TRBD1. This CDR3 spans 15 amino acids. V gave up 8 bases and J gave up 6 bases; unmatched junction bases: 12. CDR1 MNHNY and CDR2 SVGAGI come from the germline V gene (reference sequence). CDR3 sequence reads: CASGTTGELSNEQFF. The DNA for the CDR3 is TGTGCCAGCGGCACGACAGGGGAATTATCCAATGAGCAGTTCTTC.

This clonotype was counted at least ten times. The rearrangement links TRBV7-6 to TRBJ2-3; the D gene is possibly TRBD1 (6 bases). This CDR3 region has 16 residues. Trimming took off 3 bases at V and 5 bases at J, with 18 bases between the two ends. The germline gives CDR1 SGHVS, CDR2 FNYEAQ. CDR3 region: CASSFETGHSIDTQYF. In DNA form, the CDR3 reads TGTGCCAGCAGCTTCGAGACAGGTCATTCGATAGATACGCAGTATTTT.

V is TRBV10-3 and J is TRBJ2-3; 9 bases map to TRBD2. The CDR3 contains 15 residues. Germline lookup yields CDR1 ENHRY and CDR2 SYGVKD. V lost 6 bases to trimming and J lost 4 bases; unmatched junction nucleotides: 8. Here the CDR3 reads CAIRSGGGAADTQYF. The CDR3 DNA reads as TGTGCCATCAGGTCCGGCGGGGGGGCCGCAGATACGCAGTATTTT.

The chain has TRBV7-2 and TRBJ2-1; D is undetermined. Trimming removed 1 base from V and 15 bases from J, with 10 bases in between. This CDR3 contains 11 residues. CDR1 is SGHTA and CDR2 is FQGNSA in the germline V gene. CDR3 coding DNA: TGTGCCAGCAGCTTAGGTGTTTCGGCGTTCTTC. Protein: CASSLGVSAFF.

This clonotype was seen a handful of times. The rearrangement joins TRBV28 to TRBJ2-3, with 8 bases that match TRBD1. CDR1 and CDR2 (germline): MDHEN, SYDVKM. Trimming took 4 bases from V and 7 from J; bases not matched to a gene: 7. This CDR3 region has 14 residues. CDR3: CASSSQGAVNTQYF. The CDR3 DNA is TGTGCCAGCAGTTCGCAGGGGGCGGTGAATACGCAGTATTTT.

The sample holds many counts of this clonotype. This chain uses TRBV5-8 with TRBJ2-1, with 7 bases aligning to TRBD1. The length of the CDR3 is 16 residues. V was pared by 2 bases and J by 6 bases, with 11 bases of the junction left unmatched. In germline, CDR1 is SGHTS, CDR2 YDEGEE. CDR3 nucleotide sequence: TGTGCCAGCAGCTTTAAGCGACAGGGTTTGTTCAATGAGCAGTTCTTC. Its translation: CASSFKRQGLFNEQFF.

This clonotype was observed a few times. The chain joins TRBV7-9 to TRBJ2-1; 12 bases agree with TRBD1. Trimming removed 8 bases from V and 9 bases from J; junction bases left unmatched: 11. CDR1 and CDR2 from the germline V gene are SEHNR and FQNEAQ (reference sequence). This CDR3 comprises 15 residues. The CDR3 loop reads CASVGRDRGPPEQFF. CDR3 bases: TGTGCCAGCGTCGGCCGGGACAGGGGGCCCCCTGAGCAGTTCTTC.

This clonotype was detected many times. The genes are TRBV19 and TRBJ2-2, with 11 bases matching TRBD2. Per the germline V gene, CDR1 is LNHDA and CDR2 is SQIVND (reference sequence). The length of the CDR3 is 16 residues. V was clipped by 5 bases and J by 5 bases; unmatched bases: 7. CDR3 sequence reads: CASSPRLAGRTGELFF. The CDR3, as DNA: TGTGCCAGTAGTCCCCGACTAGCGGGGAGGACCGGGGAGCTGTTTTTT.

V and J are TRBV7-2 and TRBJ1-1, with D unclear. Germline CDR1 is SGHTA and CDR2 is FQGNSA. The ends were cut back, 1 base at V and 11 bases at J, with 8 bases in the middle. CDR3 length: 11 residues. DNA for the CDR3: TGTGCCAGCAGCTTAGTTGCCGCGGCTTTCTTT. Its translation: CASSLVAAAFF.

This clonotype showed up many times. J is TRBJ1-2 and V is TRBV28; perhaps TRBD1 as D (5 bases). This CDR3 spans 14 amino acids. The germline V and J ends were trimmed by 6 bases and 3 bases, with 14 bases remaining between them. CDR1 and CDR2 (germline): MDHEN, SYDVKM. The CDR3 spells CASRTPGTDYGYTF. The CDR3 nucleotides are TGTGCCAGCAGAACCCCCGGGACGGACTATGGCTACACCTTC.

Many counts were recorded for this clonotype. V gene TRBV2 combines with J gene TRBJ2-2; D unclear. With 7 bases removed from V and 4 bases from J, the gap between germline ends came to 7 bases. CDR1 and CDR2 (germline): SNHLY, FYNNEI. CDR3 length equals 12 residues. The chain's CDR3 is CASIRATGELFF. As DNA, the CDR3 is TGTGCCAGCATTAGGGCCACCGGGGAGCTGTTTTTT.